The source of this T cell receptor beta chain is a study of cytomegalovirus exposure and HLA in healthy donors. PCR involved 60 Vbeta and 13 Jbeta primers. Only in-frame clones appear in the TCRdb table, and some are missing; sequencing was by immunoSEQ multiplex PCR. The data hold about 98,000 clones, with around 70% observed a single time. The CDR3 sequence is 15 residues long. Per the germline V gene, CDR1 is MNHNS and CDR2 is SASEGT. With V trimmed by 8 bases and J by 10 bases, 12 bases remained unmatched. Material for sequencing was PBMCs. The TCR originated in a female donor in good health and CMV-seronegative. The rearrangement uses TRBV6-1 and TRBJ1-4; 11 positions match TRBD1. The CDR3 loop is CASRPGQGVSGKLFF. The CDR3 region has the DNA TGTGCCAGCCGGCCGGGACAGGGGGTTTCGGGAAAACTGTTTTTT.